A selection of T cell receptor beta chains follows, all from one sample in a study of vaccination effects on CD4 cells after COVID-19. Produced via immunoSEQ multiplex PCR; TCRdb's table is partial and in-frame only. The sample shows under 65,000 clones, 75% to 90% of them seen only once. For these receptors, no antigen is known. The material sequenced was CD4+ T cells from PBMCs cultured with HCoV-229E spike peptides, taken before COVID-19 vaccination. All receptors come from a human donor who received a COVID-19 vaccine. The CDR3 runs from the conserved cysteine through the conserved F or W. A D gene is named only where the DNA matches it firmly. Expanded clones get a size class; other rows say once, few or many, or leave the size out.

V	D	J	size	CDR3	DNA
TRBV20-1	TRBD1	TRBJ1-2	few	CSATDRGLRNYGYTF	TGCAGTGCTACTGACAGGGGGCTGAGAAACTATGGCTACACCTTC
TRBV18	.	TRBJ1-3	.	CASSPGTDLGNTIYF	TGTGCCAGCTCCCCCGGGACGGACCTAGGAAACACCATATATTTT
TRBV7-3	.	TRBJ2-3	.	CASSLRQAATDTQYF	TGTGCCAGCAGCCTTCGACAGGCGGCCACAGATACGCAGTATTTT
TRBV10-3	.	TRBJ1-6	.	CAISESGESSSPLHF	TGTGCCATCAGCGAAAGTGGGGAAAGTAGTTCACCCCTCCACTTT
TRBV5-1	TRBD1	TRBJ2-6	.	CASSVGQVSGANVLTF	TGCGCCAGCAGCGTAGGACAGGTCTCTGGGGCCAACGTCCTGACTTTC
TRBV18	TRBD1	TRBJ1-6	.	CASSPLRTGPKNNSPLHF	TGTGCCAGCTCACCACTTAGGACAGGGCCTAAGAATAATTCACCCCTCCACTTT
TRBV5-1	.	TRBJ1-2	.	CASSSGDTTNYGYTF	TGCGCCAGCAGCTCCGGGGACACCACTAACTATGGCTACACCTTC
TRBV5-1	.	TRBJ1-6	.	CASSLGQDNSPLHF	TGCGCCAGCAGCTTGGGGCAGGATAATTCACCCCTCCACTTT
TRBV2	.	TRBJ2-3	.	CATQRDSTDTQYF	TGTGCCACCCAAAGGGACAGCACAGATACGCAGTATTTT
TRBV20-1	.	TRBJ1-5	.	CSASENNAAIRHF	TGCAGTGCTAGTGAAAATAATGCGGCAATTCGGCATTTT
TRBV24-1	TRBD2	TRBJ2-1	.	CATSDRTSGGGNEQFF	TGTGCCACCAGTGATCGGACTAGCGGGGGGGGCAATGAGCAGTTCTTC
TRBV3-1/TRBV3-2	.	TRBJ1-3	.	CASSNQRNTIYF	TGTGCCAGCAGCAATCAGAGAAACACCATATATTTT
TRBV7-2	.	TRBJ2-3	few	CASSLGVDTDTQYF	TGTGCCAGCAGCTTAGGTGTAGACACAGATACGCAGTATTTT
TRBV19	.	TRBJ1-5	.	CASSIRGELDQPQHF	TGTGCCAGTAGTATTCGCGGGGAGTTGGATCAGCCCCAGCATTTT
TRBV30	.	TRBJ2-1	.	CAWIPRDGRSNEQFF	TGTGCCTGGATTCCTCGGGACGGAAGGTCCAATGAGCAGTTCTTC
TRBV7-3	.	TRBJ1-1	.	CASSRSSDTEAFF	TGTGCCAGCAGCCGGTCGTCAGACACTGAAGCTTTCTTT
TRBV6-1	.	TRBJ1-2	.	CASSETETSGGGYTF	TGTGCCAGCAGTGAGACTGAGACCTCGGGGGGGGGCTACACCTTC
TRBV6-5	.	TRBJ2-2	.	CATRINTGELFF	TGTGCCACACGGATAAACACCGGGGAGCTGTTTTTT
TRBV28	.	TRBJ1-3	.	CASSFIWSSGNTIYF	TGTGCCAGCAGCTTCATTTGGAGCTCTGGAAACACCATATATTTT
TRBV2	.	TRBJ2-2	once	CASSVAQNTGELFF	TGTGCCAGCAGTGTGGCACAGAACACCGGGGAGCTGTTTTTT
TRBV5-6	TRBD1	TRBJ1-2	.	CASSLVFQGARSYGYTF	TGTGCCAGCAGCTTGGTTTTTCAGGGGGCGCGGTCGTATGGCTACACCTTC
TRBV5-1	TRBD2	TRBJ2-3	.	CASSPGPAGSTDTQYF	TGCGCCAGCAGCCCAGGACCAGCGGGGAGCACAGATACGCAGTATTTT
TRBV5-1	.	TRBJ2-2	.	CASSLGIGGTGELFF	TGCGCCAGCAGCTTGGGGATAGGAGGCACCGGGGAGCTGTTTTTT